The text below deals with one TCR beta chain. Its antigen is unidentified. TCRdb recomputed calls from the reads with MiXCR, one row per CDR3 protein. The sample has 150,000 to 200,000 distinct CDR3 sequences, 28% seen once; the top ten hold roughly 31%. This specimen belongs to a study of T cell repertoires in cytomegalovirus infection. On the study more broadly: Matching HLA type and CMV infection were both indicated by public TCR beta signatures. Points from the study as a whole: The ex vivo response was dominated by HLA-C-restricted CMV-specific TCR beta clonotypes.

Germline lookup yields CDR1 MGHRA and CDR2 YSYEKL. Trimming stripped 1 base from V and 2 bases from J, with 7 bases between. The CDR3 is made up of 14 amino acids. This sequence joins TRBV4-1 and TRBJ2-3; unclear D gene. The sequenced sample was PBMCs. This receptor was taken from a human donor in good health (CMV status not recorded). Some clones in this sample may be carry-over from other donors' samples. DNA for the CDR3: TGCGCCAGCAGCCAAGGACGGTTCACAGATACGCAGTATTTT. Residues: CASSQGRFTDTQYF.